This record looks at one T cell receptor beta chain sequence and its context. These data are taken from a study of blood T cell repertoires in COVID-19. About the research overall: The United States, Italy and Spain were the sources of the acute and convalescent COVID-19 samples. PBMCs, B-cell-depleted T cells, or T cells provided the cDNA or gDNA that made up the material.

Methods used by the authors: Nucleated cell number was recorded as an estimate derived from reference gene primer amplification. Assay: immunoSEQ multiplex PCR; the TCRdb copy retains only in-frame clones and omits some. Clonal size and the V and J genes are those of that table, whereas D and trimming came from the DNA. Seen here are 100,000 to 150,000 clones, approximately 87% observed once, and the top ten hold roughly 8%. The CDR3 extends over 14 amino acids. Trimming stripped 1 base from V and 4 bases from J, with 10 bases between. The germline V gene has CDR1 LGHNA and CDR2 YNFKEQ. The V and J genes are TRBV4-2 and TRBJ1-2; no clear D gene. This clonotype originated in a man aged 45-65 years with acute or convalescent COVID-19. The sample consisted of peripheral blood. CDR3 coding DNA: TGTGCCAGCAGCCAAGGAGGCGGAGCCTATGGCTACACCTTC. Residues: CASSQGGGAYGYTF.